The 21 T cell receptor beta chains below all came from one sample that was sequenced in a study of blood T cell repertoires in COVID-19. Sequencing was performed with immunoSEQ multiplex PCR; in TCRdb, only in-frame clones are kept and a portion is missing. Of 230,000 or so clones listed, approximately 83% are singletons. The sample taken for sequencing was PBMCs or T cells enriched from blood (not recorded which). Receptor source: a man aged 50-60 years who had recovered from COVID-19.

In this sample, this clone turned up many times. This rearrangement joins TRBV19 to TRBJ2-5; tentatively, D is TRBD2 (6 bases). Germline-derived CDR1 and CDR2 are LNHDA and SQIVND (reference sequence). Trimming took 1 base from V and 7 from J, leaving 10 bases between them. CDR3 size: 13 residues. CDR3 nucleotides: TGTGCCAGTAGTATAGTTATGGGGGGGACCCAGTACTTC. Translating it yields CASSIVMGGTQYF.

V is TRBV3-1 (or the pseudogene TRBV3-2) and J is TRBJ2-3, with TRBD2 matching over 9 bases. CDR1 and CDR2 from the germline V gene are LGHDT and YNNKEL (reference sequence). This CDR3 is 16 amino acids long. The V gene end was trimmed by 0 bases and the J gene end by 5 bases; junction bases not matched to a gene: 6. CDR3 in DNA: TGTGCCAGCAGCCAAGATCGGCGGGGGGGCGGAGATACGCAGTATTTT. It codes for CASSQDRRGGGDTQYF.

Concerning this clone itself: This sample also contains other DNA sequences that code for the same CDR3. The chain uses TRBV11-3 and TRBJ1-1; no definite D call. The germline V gene has CDR1 SGHNT and CDR2 YENEEA. With 0 bases removed from V and 1 base from J, the gap between germline ends came to 3 bases. This CDR3 spans 13 amino acids. This chain's CDR3 is CASSLDRNTEAFF. The CDR3 DNA follows: TGTGCCAGCAGCTTAGATAGGAACACTGAAGCTTTCTTT.

This chain uses TRBV19 with TRBJ2-2; 8 nucleotides match TRBD2. V gave up 1 base and J gave up 7 bases; unmatched junction bases: 8. CDR1 and CDR2 (germline): LNHDA, SQIVND (reference sequence). CDR3 length equals 16 residues. The CDR3 loop is CASSIGSGSIYGELFF. The CDR3 nucleotides are TGTGCCAGTAGTATAGGGAGCGGGAGTATCTACGGGGAGCTGTTTTTT.

The J gene is TRBJ2-1, the V gene TRBV15; D gene uncertain. Looked up from germline, CDR1 is LNHNV and CDR2 is YYDKDF (reference sequence). With 1 base removed from V and 6 bases from J, the gap between germline ends came to 7 bases. This CDR3 spans 13 amino acids. In DNA form, the CDR3 reads TGTGCCACCAGCAGAGGAACAACCAATGAGCAGTTCTTC. Protein sequence: CATSRGTTNEQFF.

The J gene is TRBJ2-7, the V gene TRBV25-1; perhaps TRBD1 as D (5 bases). Germline assignment: CDR1 MGHDK and CDR2 SYGVNS. The CDR3 is made up of 16 amino acids. Trimming took 7 bases from V and 1 from J, leaving 20 bases between them. CDR3 in amino acids: CASTGQLTVGSYEQYF. The CDR3 coding sequence is TGTGCCAGCACCGGGCAGCTGACAGTAGGGTCCTACGAGCAGTACTTC.

This clone came up a few times. This sequence joins TRBV7-2 and TRBJ2-2; 9 nucleotides match TRBD1. V shed 4 bases and J 4 bases; nucleotides not matched to a gene: 7. CDR1 SGHTA and CDR2 FQGNSA come from the germline V gene. This CDR3 is 16 amino acids long. CDR3 loop: CASSSPGQGVTGELFF. Written as DNA, the CDR3 is TGTGCCAGCAGCTCCCCGGGACAGGGTGTCACCGGGGAGCTGTTTTTT.

This clone was found a few times. V is TRBV4-3 and J is TRBJ2-7, with 8 positions matching TRBD1. Germline V gene lookup returns CDR1 LGHNA and CDR2 YSLEER. CDR3 size: 15 residues. Germline trimming cut 0 bases from V and 4 bases from J; bases unmatched to any gene: 5. CDR3 sequence (DNA): TGCGCCAGCAGCCAAGAGGGGCAGGGGGCTTACGAGCAGTACTTC. Translation gives CASSQEGQGAYEQYF.

The chain uses TRBV9 and TRBJ2-7, with a tentative D call TRBD2 (6 bases). Germline V gene data show CDR1 as SGDLS and CDR2 as YYNGEE. The V end was cut by 3 bases, the J end by 5 bases, with 9 bases between. The length of the CDR3 is 12 residues. The CDR3 DNA follows: TGTGCCAGCAGCGGCTGGGAGGACGAGCAGTACTTC. Translating gives CASSGWEDEQYF.

This sequence joins TRBV30 and TRBJ1-4; the D gene is possibly TRBD1 (5 bases). The CDR3 loop spans 14 amino acids. From germline, CDR1 is GTSNPN and CDR2 SVGIG (reference sequence). The V end lost 2 bases, the J end lost 5 bases, and 12 bases lay between the germline ends. The CDR3 sequence is CAWSSQGKNEKLFF. The CDR3 coding sequence is TGTGCCTGGAGTTCTCAGGGCAAAAATGAAAAACTGTTTTTT.

V usage is TRBV5-6 and J usage is TRBJ1-6, with TRBD1 matching over 7 bases. There are 14 residues in the CDR3. The trim removed 2 bases at V and 8 bases at J, leaving 4 bases unmatched. The germline CDR1 and CDR2 sequences are SGHDT and YYEEEE. The CDR3 nucleotides are TGTGCCAGCAGCTTTCAAGGGGGCTATTCACCCCTCCACTTT. Its protein is CASSFQGGYSPLHF.

The V call is TRBV5-6, the J call TRBJ2-1; 10 nucleotides agree with TRBD1. Germline assignment: CDR1 SGHDT and CDR2 YYEEEE. The CDR3 spans 13 residues. The J segment lost 10 bases and the V segment lost 3 bases, leaving 4 bases of the junction unmatched. The CDR3 protein is CASSWDRGEEQFF. The CDR3, as DNA: TGTGCCAGCAGCTGGGACAGGGGAGAGGAGCAGTTCTTC.

The chain is built from TRBV7-2 and TRBJ2-1, with 11 positions matching TRBD2. CDR3 length equals 17 residues. Looked up from germline, CDR1 is SGHTA and CDR2 is FQGNSA. V lost 0 bases to trimming and J lost 9 bases; unmatched junction nucleotides: 10. As DNA, the CDR3 is TGTGCCAGCAGCTTAGCGGTAGCGGGAGGGCCGCAGGGTGAGCAGTTCTTC. This gives the protein CASSLAVAGGPQGEQFF.

The chain combines TRBV12-5 with TRBJ1-2, with D hard to call. The CDR3 consists of 12 residues. V was shortened by 6 bases and J by 4 bases, with 9 bases between the two germline ends. The germline V gene has CDR1 LGHNT and CDR2 FRNRAP. The CDR3 sequence: CASGREIYGYTF. The DNA of the CDR3 is TGTGCTAGTGGACGGGAGATCTATGGCTACACCTTC.

The chain combines TRBV4-1 with TRBJ2-1, with D perhaps being TRBD1 or TRBD2 (12 bases each). The germline V gene encodes CDR1 MGHRA and CDR2 YSYEKL. Between the trimmed V and J ends, which lost 3 bases and 6 bases, there was a span of 33 bases. The CDR3 runs to 21 residues. The CDR3 nucleotides are TGCGCCAGCAGCCACACCCTGGGACAGGGGGCGGCTAGCGGGAGGGCCAATGAGCAGTTCTTC. It specifies CASSHTLGQGAASGRANEQFF.

The CDR3 nucleotides read TGTGCCAGCAGTTCCTGGACAGAAGGAACTACAGTCGAGCTGTTTTTT. The encoded protein is CASSSWTEGTTVELFF. This chain links TRBV6-2 or TRBV6-3 with TRBJ2-2; possibly TRBD1 for D (6 bases). The CDR3 covers 16 residues. Trimming cost V 4 bases and J 11 bases, with 23 bases left between them. The germline gives CDR1 MNHEY, CDR2 SVGEGT.

The V call is TRBV5-1, the J call TRBJ2-7, with D perhaps TRBD1 (5 bases). This CDR3 comprises 13 residues. CDR1 and CDR2 from the germline V gene are SGHRS and YFSETQ. The V gene lost 0 bases and the J gene lost 3 bases, with 7 bases spanning the gap. The CDR3 DNA is TGCGCCAGCAGCTTGGGACAGTACTACGAGCAGTACTTC. The encoded protein is CASSLGQYYEQYF.

J is TRBJ1-4 and V is TRBV20-1, with D possibly matching TRBD1 (5 bases). Looked up from germline, CDR1 is DFQATT and CDR2 is SNEGSKA (reference sequence). This CDR3 comprises 15 residues. V was clipped by 3 bases and J by 0 bases, with 11 bases between them. The CDR3 reads CSASWGDATNEKLFF. The DNA of the CDR3 is TGCAGTGCTAGTTGGGGGGATGCAACTAATGAAAAACTGTTTTTT.

J is TRBJ1-2 and V is TRBV29-1; D gene unclear. The V gene's germline CDR1 is SQVTM and CDR2 ANQGSEA. Trimming cost V 2 bases and J 4 bases, with 11 bases left between them. CDR3 length: 13 residues. The CDR3 is CSVEPGVGYGYTF. The DNA for the CDR3 is TGCAGCGTTGAACCGGGAGTCGGCTATGGCTACACCTTC.

The V and J genes are TRBV7-2 and TRBJ1-2, with D perhaps matching TRBD1 (6 bases). Between the trimmed V and J ends, which lost 1 base and 7 bases, there was a span of 19 bases. This CDR3 region has 16 residues. CDR1 is SGHTA, CDR2 FQGNSA, per germline. The CDR3 region has the DNA TGTGCCAGCAGCTTAGTTGGGGGGGCGACCTACTCTGGCTACACCTTC. Translating it yields CASSLVGGATYSGYTF.

The chain combines TRBV24-1 with TRBJ2-3; 10 positions agree with TRBD2. V shed 3 bases and J 3 bases; nucleotides not matched to a gene: 17. Germline assignment: CDR1 KGHDR and CDR2 SFDVKD. CDR3 length equals 20 residues. The DNA for the CDR3 is TGTGCCACCAGTGATCTGGGGGGGTTGCCTGGGACTAGCGTGACAGATACGCAGTATTTT. Its protein is CATSDLGGLPGTSVTDTQYF.